This entry describes one TCR beta chain. Its cognate antigen is unknown. The data stem from a study of cytomegalovirus exposure and HLA in healthy donors. Study findings and constraints: Looking again later, the authors saw that most CMV-associated TCR beta chains seemed HLA-restricted.

Both 60 Vbeta primers and 13 Jbeta primers went into the PCR. Measured with immunoSEQ multiplex PCR; TCRdb has only the in-frame clones, and not every one. The sample lists about 140,000 clones; about three quarters were seen once. This CDR3 comprises 15 residues. CDR1 SGHRS and CDR2 YFSETQ come from the germline V gene. V was clipped by 4 bases and J by 2 bases; unmatched bases: 7. The sample taken for sequencing was PBMCs. This clonotype was sampled from a male donor in good health and CMV-seropositive. This rearrangement joins TRBV5-1 to TRBJ2-7; 9 bases agree with TRBD2. CDR3 bases: TGCGCCAGCAGCCCTTGGACTAGCGCGACCTACGAGCAGTACTTC. This translates into CASSPWTSATYEQYF.